The clone carrying this T cell receptor (beta chain) was seen just once. Here immunoSEQ multiplex PCR was the method, and the copy in TCRdb shows in-frame clones only, minus some. The sample holds tens of thousands of clones, roughly 77% seen once. The sample comes from a study of technical replicates of blood from a handful of donors. The germline gives CDR1 SGHTA, CDR2 FQGTGA. V was clipped by 3 bases and J by 8 bases, with 11 bases between them. The CDR3 extends over 13 amino acids. This clonotype was sampled from a human donor in good health. Some clones in this sample may be carry-over from other donors' samples. Sequencing used PBMCs. The V gene is TRBV7-3, the J gene TRBJ2-1; TRBD1 might be the D (5 bases). For the CDR3, the DNA is TGTGCCAGCAGCTTCGACAGCCACGATGAGCAGTTCTTC. This gives the protein CASSFDSHDEQFF.